The 16 T cell receptor beta chains below all came from one sample that was sequenced in a study of cytomegalovirus exposure and HLA in healthy donors. The PCR used 60 Vbeta and 13 Jbeta primers. Profiling relied on immunoSEQ multiplex PCR, and the TCRdb table lists in-frame clones only, not all of them. The table shows 150,000 or so clones, with 80% to 90% occurring only once. Material for sequencing was PBMCs. Receptor source: a young woman in good health and CMV-seropositive.

This chain links TRBV13 with TRBJ1-2; 7 bases line up with TRBD1. Germline V gives CDR1 PRHDT, CDR2 FYEKMQ (reference sequence). The V and J ends lost 5 bases and 1 base, in that order; junction bases with no gene match: 10. This CDR3 contains 16 residues. CDR3 bases: TGTGCCAGCAGCCCCGGACAGGTTTGGCTTAACTATGGCTACACCTTC. Residues: CASSPGQVWLNYGYTF.

V is TRBV5-4 and J is TRBJ2-5; D is unclear. Near its end, the DNA agrees better with TRBJ2-7, so the J call may be wrong. The CDR3 has 13 residues. Germline assignment: CDR1 SGHNT and CDR2 YYREEE (reference sequence). The DNA for the CDR3 is TGTGCCAGCAGCTTGGGCGGTTACGACGAGCAGTACTTC. Its protein is CASSLGGYDEQYF.

The CDR3 DNA reads as TGTGCCAGCAGTGTAACACAGTCCCTCTATGGCTACACCTTC. Protein product: CASSVTQSLYGYTF. The gene calls are TRBV2 and TRBJ1-2; no clear D gene. CDR1 is SNHLY, CDR2 FYNNEI, per germline. Deletions cut 4 bases from V and 4 bases from J, with 13 bases between. This CDR3 is 14 amino acids long.

V is TRBV11-2 and J is TRBJ2-7, with a weak D call TRBD1 (5 bases). The germline CDR1 and CDR2 sequences are SGHAT and FQNNGV. This CDR3 spans 12 amino acids. Trimming took off 3 bases at V and 5 bases at J, with 8 bases between the two ends. CDR3 protein: CASSFQGNEQYF. The CDR3 DNA reads TGTGCCAGCAGCTTCCAGGGAAACGAGCAGTACTTC.

This rearrangement joins TRBV6-4 to TRBJ2-3, with 14 nucleotides matching TRBD2. Looked up from germline, CDR1 is MRHNA and CDR2 is SNTAGT. This CDR3 has 16 residues. V lost 6 bases to trimming and J lost 4 bases; unmatched junction nucleotides: 6. The CDR3 sequence: CASSASTSGGADTQYF. CDR3 nucleotides: TGTGCCAGCAGCGCCTCGACTAGCGGGGGGGCAGATACGCAGTATTTT.

V usage is TRBV4-2 and J usage is TRBJ2-5; 9 bases agree with TRBD2. The tail of the sequence fits TRBJ2-7 better, so the J call may be wrong. Germline V gene data show CDR1 as LGHNA and CDR2 as YNFKEQ. This CDR3 has 17 amino acids. CDR3: CASSQDRRSGGTYEQYF. As DNA, the CDR3 is TGTGCCAGCAGCCAAGATCGCCGTAGCGGGGGAACCTACGAGCAGTACTTC.

The count of this clone is one. The chain links TRBV6-5 to TRBJ1-2, with 7 positions matching TRBD1. The CDR3 is 15 residues long. Per the germline V gene, CDR1 is MNHEY and CDR2 is SVGAGI. V lost 5 bases to trimming and J lost 4 bases; unmatched junction nucleotides: 10. CDR3 nucleotide sequence: TGTGCCAGCAGTCACACAGGGGACACTTCCTATGGCTACACCTTC. Its translation: CASSHTGDTSYGYTF.

The chain recombines TRBV27 with TRBJ1-5, with D tentatively TRBD1 (6 bases). Looked up from germline, CDR1 is MNHEY and CDR2 is SMNVEV (reference sequence). The ends were cut back, 4 bases at V and 2 bases at J, with 12 bases in the middle. The CDR3 totals 15 residues. DNA for the CDR3: TGTGCCAGCAGTTCGAACAGGGTTGGCAATCAGCCCCAGCATTTT. Translation: CASSSNRVGNQPQHF.

This chain connects TRBV4-1 to TRBJ2-7; 8 bases match TRBD1. V was clipped by 2 bases and J by 6 bases; unmatched bases: 9. CDR3 length: 15 residues. Per the germline V gene, CDR1 is MGHRA and CDR2 is YSYEKL. The CDR3 is CASSQLETGVSEQYF. The DNA of the CDR3 is TGCGCCAGCAGCCAACTGGAGACAGGGGTCTCCGAGCAGTACTTC.

This clone was picked up one time. V is TRBV2 and J is TRBJ1-2; a weak D match, TRBD1 (5 bases). The germline gives CDR1 SNHLY, CDR2 FYNNEI. The V end lost 8 bases, the J end lost 0 bases, and 13 bases lay between the germline ends. The CDR3 contains 14 residues. The CDR3 here is CASPQTAANYGYTF. DNA for the CDR3: TGTGCCAGCCCTCAGACAGCCGCTAACTATGGCTACACCTTC.

The chain employs TRBV4-1 and TRBJ1-5; D is unresolved. This CDR3 contains 16 residues. The germline gives CDR1 MGHRA, CDR2 YSYEKL. Trimming left V 2 bases short and J 2 bases short, with 13 bases between. The chain's CDR3 is CASSQTRRAGNQPQHF. The CDR3 DNA is TGCGCCAGCAGCCAAACTAGGAGGGCAGGCAATCAGCCCCAGCATTTT.

The chain uses TRBV11-3 and TRBJ2-1, with D unresolved. Deletions cut 3 bases from V and 5 bases from J, with 11 bases between. Germline CDR1 reads SGHNT; CDR2 reads YENEEA. This CDR3 region has 14 residues. The CDR3 nucleotides are TGTGCCAGCAGCTTGTACTCTCTGAACAATGAGCAGTTCTTC. Translating it yields CASSLYSLNNEQFF.

The chain links TRBV27 to TRBJ1-5; D gene uncertain. Trimming shortened V by 8 bases and J by 6 bases, and 20 bases separated the two germline ends. This CDR3 region has 15 residues. CDR1 and CDR2 from the germline V gene are MNHEY and SMNVEV (reference sequence). CDR3 coding DNA: TGTGCCAGCCCCAATGGGCAATACATTGGTCAGCCCCAGCATTTT. Translated, it gives CASPNGQYIGQPQHF.

The chain is built from TRBV2 and TRBJ2-1; D is possibly TRBD1 (9 bases). Germline values: CDR1 SNHLY, CDR2 FYNNEI. V lost 7 bases and J 6 bases, leaving 34 bases between the germline ends. There are 20 residues in the CDR3. CDR3 in DNA: TGTGCCAGCACCCCCGGAGGGACAGGGCCTCGGGGGGGCCTTGGCAATGAGCAGTTCTTC. Translating it yields CASTPGGTGPRGGLGNEQFF.

The CDR3 nucleotides are TGTGCCAGCAGCTTAACCAGACAGAAGCAGTACTTC. It is translated as CASSLTRQKQYF. The chain couples TRBV7-6 to TRBJ2-7; weak D call: TRBD1 (5 bases). The CDR3 is 12 amino acids. Germline V CDR1 and CDR2: SGHVS, FNYEAQ. V dropped 2 bases and J dropped 8 bases, with 10 bases sitting between them.

The gene calls are TRBV11-2 and TRBJ2-1, with 9 bases lining up with TRBD1. Germline V gene sequence: CDR1 SGHAT, CDR2 FQNNGV. J gave up 4 bases and V 5 bases, and 9 bases lay outside the gene matches. The CDR3 is made up of 16 amino acids. CDR3 bases: TGTGCCAGCAGCCCTTCGACAGGGGGTAGGTACAATGAGCAGTTCTTC. Its translation: CASSPSTGGRYNEQFF.